The 32 T cell receptor beta chains below were found in one sample sequenced in a study of tumor-infiltrating lymphocytes in primary liver carcinoma. TCR beta cDNA was prepared out of approximately 500 ng total RNA by means of a constant-region primer. Three-round nested multiplex PCR performed with slightly modified ARM-PCR produced the TCR beta libraries. In the first two PCR rounds, TRBV1-TRBV30 forward primers were paired with a C-beta reverse primer, and each round lasted roughly 10 cycles. One entry per CDR3 protein, called by TCRdb with MiXCR from the multiplex PCR reads. The table shows around 330,000 distinct CDR3 sequences, with 65% occurring only once. The study extracted blood RNA from unsorted whole blood and also extracted germline DNA. The sample comprised peripheral blood. The receptors stem from a man aged 40-49 years with primary liver carcinoma and hepatitis B virus infection.

This clonotype was seen only once. A single base separates this from a much larger clone, so it may be a read error. V usage is TRBV7-9 and J usage is TRBJ1-4; 7 bases are shared with TRBD1. Germline loops: CDR1 SEHNR, CDR2 FQNEAQ (reference sequence). The CDR3 has 12 amino acids. CDR3 coding DNA: TGTGCCAGCAGCTCAGGGGGAGGAAAACTGGTTTTT. This codes for CASSSGGGKLVF.

This clonotype showed up many times. The CDR3 loop reads CASSLTSFSTDTQYF. The CDR3 DNA follows: TGCGCCAGCAGCTTGACTAGCTTCAGCACAGATACGCAGTATTTT. This chain uses TRBV5-1 with TRBJ2-3, with a tentative D call TRBD2 (6 bases). CDR1 and CDR2 (germline): SGHRS, YFSETQ. V gave up 1 base and J gave up 0 bases, with 9 bases separating them. This CDR3 is 15 amino acids long.

Here the CDR3 DNA reads TGCGCCAGCAGCTCCTCAAGCGGGAGGGCCGCAACCGGGGAGCTGTTTTTT. Protein sequence: CASSSSSGRAATGELFF. The V call is TRBV5-1, the J call TRBJ2-2, with 10 positions matching TRBD2. Germline V gene lookup returns CDR1 SGHRS and CDR2 YFSETQ. Unmatched junction bases numbered 10, after V lost 3 bases and J lost 5 bases. The CDR3 totals 17 residues. Full variable domain (outside the CDR3, taken from reference TRBV5-1 and TRBJ2-2): KAGVTQTPRYLIKTRGQQVTLSCSPISGHRSVSWYQQTPGQGLQFLFEYFSETQRNKGNFPGRFSGRQFSNSRSEMNVSTLELGDSALYLCASSSSSGRAATGELFFGEGSRLTVL.

A note on this clonotype: The conserved closing phenylalanine or tryptophan is absent in this CDR3, likely reflecting a read error. V and J are TRBV11-2 and TRBJ2-1; 7 bases fit TRBD2. CDR1 is SGHAT and CDR2 is FQNNGV in the germline V gene. V shed 0 bases, J shed 4 bases, and the junction held 15 bases outside the gene matches. CDR3 length: 19 amino acids. CDR3 coding DNA: TGTGCCAGCAGCTTAGATGGGCGATTCAGCGGGACCCTTTACAATGAGCAGTTCATC. Translated, it gives CASSLDGRFSGTLYNEQFI.

The V gene is TRBV29-1, the J gene TRBJ2-7; perhaps TRBD1 as D (5 bases). Germline values: CDR1 SQVTM, CDR2 ANQGSEA. The CDR3 runs to 13 residues. V shed 8 bases and J shed 10 bases, with 24 bases lying between them. The CDR3 bases are TGCAGCATTAGGCTCAGGGTTTCCTACAAACAGTACTTC. Protein product: CSIRLRVSYKQYF.

Concerning this clonotype: A clone one base away is much larger, so this may be a read error. The chain couples TRBV12-3 or TRBV12-4 to TRBJ2-3; 9 bases align to TRBD1. CDR3 length equals 15 residues. Losses at the gene ends were 7 bases for V and 2 bases for J; bases not matched to a gene: 7. Here the CDR3 reads CASIHGTGHTDTQYF. Here the CDR3 DNA reads TGTGCCAGCATTCACGGGACAGGGCACACAGATACGCAGTATTTT.

The genes are TRBV13 and TRBJ1-1; no reliable D call. The CDR3 totals 14 residues. Germline V gene sequence: CDR1 PRHDT, CDR2 FYEKMQ (reference sequence). Trimming shortened V by 5 bases and J by 3 bases, and 13 bases separated the two germline ends. CDR3 nucleotide sequence: TGTGCCAGCAGCATTGCCGGGGAGGACACTGAAGCTTTCTTT. Translation: CASSIAGEDTEAFF. The full variable domain, completed using reference TRBV13 and TRBJ1-1, is AAGVIQSPRHLIKEKRETATLKCYPIPRHDTVYWYQQGPGQDPQFLISFYEKMQSDKGSIPDRFSAQQFSDYHSELNMSSLELGDSALYFCASSIAGEDTEAFFGQGTRLTVV.

The chain employs TRBV5-1 and TRBJ2-3, with D perhaps given as TRBD1 or TRBD2 (6 bases each). This CDR3 contains 16 residues. The germline gives CDR1 SGHRS, CDR2 YFSETQ. Trimming stripped 9 bases from V and 3 bases from J, with 23 bases between. The CDR3 here is CATKPGGGCPTDTQYF. The CDR3 DNA sequence: TGCGCCACCAAGCCCGGAGGGGGATGCCCGACAGATACGCAGTATTTT.

This clonotype showed up just once. This chain joins TRBV24-1 and TRBJ2-5; 7 bases line up with TRBD2. This CDR3 spans 14 amino acids. V gave up 8 bases and J gave up 5 bases; unmatched junction bases: 10. From germline, CDR1 is KGHDR and CDR2 SFDVKD. Here the CDR3 reads CATTSGGREETQYF. The CDR3 coding sequence is TGTGCCACCACCTCTGGCGGGAGAGAGGAGACCCAGTACTTC.

This clonotype is a singleton in its sample. A much larger clone lies a single base off, so this may be a read error. The V call is TRBV28, the J call TRBJ2-7, with 9 bases identical to TRBD2. The CDR3 is made up of 16 amino acids. Per the germline V gene, CDR1 is MDHEN and CDR2 is SYDVKM. The CDR3 DNA follows: TGTGCCAGCAGTTCCGGACTAGCGTTAGGCTCCTACGAGCTGTACTTC. It encodes CASSSGLALGSYELYF.

This clonotype was counted many times. The chain couples TRBV4-2 to TRBJ1-5; D remains unclear. There are 13 residues in the CDR3. V dropped 0 bases and J dropped 7 bases, with 7 bases sitting between them. The germline gives CDR1 LGHNA, CDR2 YNFKEQ. The CDR3 DNA is TGTGCCAGCAGCCAAGATTCTGGGCAGCCCCAGCATTTT. Translated, it gives CASSQDSGQPQHF.

This clonotype was seen ten or more times. This chain connects TRBV29-1 to TRBJ1-1; D is possibly TRBD1 (5 bases). The V end was cut by 5 bases, the J end by 5 bases, with 21 bases between. Germline V lookup: CDR1 SQVTM, CDR2 ANQGSEA. The CDR3 consists of 15 residues. The CDR3 here is CSVSAGWGMGTEAFF. DNA for the CDR3: TGCAGCGTTTCGGCAGGGTGGGGAATGGGAACTGAAGCTTTCTTT.

Comments on this clonotype: One end of the junction does not line up with germline, which may come from a read error. The chain uses TRBV11-1 and TRBJ2-5; 7 bases are a match to TRBD2. Germline V gene lookup returns CDR1 SGHAT and CDR2 FQDESV (reference sequence). The CDR3 consists of 16 residues. The CDR3 sequence: CASSQGRGVIQESQYF. DNA of the CDR3: TGTGCCAGCAGTCAAGGACGGGGGGTAATTCAAGAGAGCCAGTACTTC.

As for this clonotype: An end of the junction does not agree with germline; a read error may underlie this. The chain has TRBV4-1 and TRBJ2-2, with D maybe TRBD2 (5 bases). There are 14 residues in the CDR3. Germline CDR1 MGHRA, CDR2 YSYEKL. This chain's CDR3 is CASSLLENTGELLF. Written as DNA, the CDR3 is TGCGCCAGCAGCCTCCTGGAGAACACCGGGGAGCTGCTATTT.

The V gene is TRBV4-2, the J gene TRBJ2-3, with D hard to call. This CDR3 spans 14 amino acids. Trimming took off 0 bases at V and 5 bases at J, with 9 bases between the two ends. Germline CDR1 and CDR2: LGHNA and YNFKEQ. CDR3 amino acids: CASSQDGGKDTQYF. The DNA of the CDR3 is TGTGCCAGCAGCCAAGACGGCGGTAAAGATACGCAGTATTTT.

The rearrangement uses TRBV6-1 and TRBJ2-5; D possibly corresponds to TRBD2 (7 bases). V was pared by 3 bases and J by 6 bases, with 11 bases between. The CDR3 is made up of 13 amino acids. Germline V gene lookup returns CDR1 MNHNS and CDR2 SASEGT. The CDR3 DNA reads TGTGCCAGCAGTGACGGGGGGCTAAAGACCCAGTACTTC. It is translated as CASSDGGLKTQYF.

Concerning this clonotype itself: This may come from a read error, since a much larger clone is one base off. The chain links TRBV6-2 or TRBV6-3 to TRBJ2-7; possible D gene TRBD2, 6 bases. CDR1 is MNHEY and CDR2 is SVGEGT in the germline V gene. The CDR3 totals 13 residues. The CDR3 DNA follows: TGTGGCAGCATTTCGGAGGGAGTCTACGAGCAGTACTTC. It translates to CGSISEGVYEQYF.

Notes on this clonotype: The junction departs from the called germline gene at one end, perhaps through a read error. In DNA form, the CDR3 reads TGTGCCAGCAGCCCCGCCAGGGCCACCGGGGAGCTGTACTTT. Translating gives CASSPARATGELYF. This chain uses TRBV11-2 with TRBJ2-2, with D perhaps being TRBD1 or TRBD2 (5 bases each). Germline CDR1 and CDR2: SGHAT and FQNNGV. The CDR3 totals 14 residues.

This clonotype occurred once. The V gene is TRBV5-1, the J gene TRBJ1-4, with D tentatively TRBD1 (5 bases). Germline lookup yields CDR1 SGHRS and CDR2 YFSETQ. The ends were cut back, 1 base at V and 6 bases at J, with 10 bases in the middle. The CDR3 runs to 14 residues. CDR3: CASSLTRGDEKLFF. In DNA form, the CDR3 reads TGCGCCAGCAGCTTGACCCGGGGGGATGAAAAACTGTTTTTT.

A word on this clonotype: One end of the junction fails to match germline, which may point to a read error. V usage is TRBV5-4 and J usage is TRBJ2-1; tentatively, D is TRBD1 (5 bases). This CDR3 region has 15 residues. CDR1 is SGHNT and CDR2 is YYREEE in the germline V gene (reference sequence). Here the CDR3 DNA reads TGTGCCAGCAGCTTACGACAGAGCTCCTACAATGAGCTGTTCTTC. It codes for CASSLRQSSYNELFF.

About this clonotype: This may come from a read error, since a much larger clone is one base off. The J gene is TRBJ2-3, the V gene TRBV11-2, with no clear D. Looked up from germline, CDR1 is SGHAT and CDR2 is FQNNGV. The CDR3 is 13 amino acids. For the CDR3, the DNA is TGTACCAGCAGCTTAGCCGGCACAGATACGCAGTATTTT. It codes for CTSSLAGTDTQYF.

J is TRBJ2-5 and V is TRBV28, with D possibly matching TRBD2 (6 bases). With 5 bases removed from V and 0 bases from J, the gap between germline ends came to 19 bases. The CDR3 extends over 17 amino acids. Germline-derived CDR1 and CDR2 are MDHEN and SYDVKM. DNA for the CDR3: TGTGCCAGCAGTCCAATTTACGGGACTGCGCACCAAGAGACCCAGTACTTC. Translating gives CASSPIYGTAHQETQYF.

This clonotype was observed at least ten times. The rearrangement joins TRBV6-6 to TRBJ1-4; perhaps TRBD1 as D (6 bases). The CDR3 has 17 residues. Trimming left V 7 bases short and J 1 base short, with 19 bases between. CDR1 and CDR2 (germline): MNHNY, SVGAGI (reference sequence). CDR3 sequence (DNA): TGTGCCAGCACCGATGGGGGGGGGCGAAGAACTAATGAAAAACTGTTTTTT. As protein: CASTDGGGRRTNEKLFF.

Worth noting for this clonotype: This may stem from a read error, because a much larger clone lies one nucleotide away. The rearrangement uses TRBV5-4 and TRBJ2-1; TRBD1 might be the D (8 bases). V dropped 4 bases and J dropped 7 bases, with 24 bases sitting between them. CDR3 length equals 17 residues. Germline-derived CDR1 and CDR2 are SGHNT and YYREEE (reference sequence). CDR3 protein: CASSPTGGRAPGNEQFF. As DNA, the CDR3 is TGTGCCAGCAGCCCCACAGGGGGGAGGGCCCCAGGGAATGAGCAGTTCTTC.

This clonotype was detected ten times or more. This chain links TRBV11-3 with TRBJ2-5; a possible D gene is TRBD2 (5 bases). The CDR3 spans 14 residues. Germline V CDR1 and CDR2: SGHNT, YENEEA. Between the trimmed V and J ends, which lost 1 base and 5 bases, there was a span of 11 bases. The CDR3 DNA sequence: TGTGCCAGCAGCTTAGGAGGGAGCTTGGAGACCCAGTACTTC. Residues: CASSLGGSLETQYF.

A word on this clonotype: A much larger clone sits a single nucleotide away, making a read error possible. The chain carries TRBV6-5 and TRBJ2-7; D is perhaps TRBD1 (6 bases). CDR3 size: 14 residues. V was pared by 5 bases and J by 8 bases, with 19 bases between. The germline V gene encodes CDR1 MNHEY and CDR2 SVGAGI. CDR3 nucleotides: TGTGCCAGCAGTCCGGGACATCCCCTGGACAAGCAGTACTTC. Encoded protein: CASSPGHPLDKQYF.

To note about this clonotype: A much bigger clone sits one base away, suggesting this may be a read error. The chain is built from TRBV4-1 and TRBJ2-1; 8 bases are shared with TRBD2. The CDR3 is 16 amino acids. Germline trimming cut 4 bases from V and 8 bases from J; bases unmatched to any gene: 13. Germline V lookup: CDR1 MGHRA, CDR2 YSYEKL. The CDR3 region is CASSPYSGLATDEQFF. Written as DNA, the CDR3 is TGCGCCAGCAGCCCGTATTCAGGACTAGCAACCGATGAGCAGTTCTTC.

A few counts support this clonotype. This chain uses TRBV30 with TRBJ2-1; D gene uncertain. V lost 0 bases and J lost 3, with 6 bases in between. This CDR3 region has 13 residues. CDR1 and CDR2 (germline): GTSNPN, SVGIG (reference sequence). The CDR3 region is CAWSVRNYNEQFF. CDR3 sequence (DNA): TGTGCCTGGAGTGTACGGAACTACAATGAGCAGTTCTTC.

In regard to this clonotype: A single base separates this from a much larger clone, so it may be a read error. The chain employs TRBV10-3 and TRBJ2-1, with no clear D. CDR3 length: 12 amino acids. The germline gives CDR1 ENHRY, CDR2 SYGVKD. As DNA, the CDR3 is TGTGCCATCAAGGCGAGCGACAATGAGCAGTCCTTC. It translates to CAIKASDNEQSF.

The sample holds one count of this clonotype. Just one base apart from a much larger clone, this may be a read error. In nucleotides, the CDR3 is TGTGCCGGCAGTTTTTCAGACAGGGACGGGACCCAGTACTTC. This codes for CAGSFSDRDGTQYF. J is TRBJ2-5 and V is TRBV12-3 or TRBV12-4; 7 bases align to TRBD1. This CDR3 is built from 14 residues.

Details on this clonotype: A junction boundary mismatches the germline segment, possibly from a read error. V usage is TRBV5-1 and J usage is TRBJ1-4; D is possibly TRBD1 (6 bases). The CDR3 is 14 amino acids. Germline loops: CDR1 SGHRS, CDR2 YFSETQ. The CDR3 DNA is TGCACCAGCAGCTTGGACAGCCCCGATGAAAAACTGTTTTTT. It encodes CTSSLDSPDEKLFF.

This chain uses TRBV7-9 with TRBJ1-5, with 9 bases fitting TRBD1. CDR1 is SEHNR, CDR2 FQNEAQ, per germline (reference sequence). Trimming cost V 4 bases and J 7 bases; bases outside gene matches: 17. The CDR3 covers 18 residues. The CDR3 reads CASSSGTGTGPRWQPQHF. Written as DNA, the CDR3 is TGTGCCAGCAGCTCAGGCACCGGGACAGGGCCCCGTTGGCAGCCCCAGCATTTT.